This T cell receptor (beta chain) was captured in a study of cytotoxic CD8 clonotypes in ibrutinib-treated CLL. The protocol was immunoSEQ multiplex PCR, while the TCRdb copy is restricted to in-frame clones and leaves out a portion. The sample lists roughly 300,000 clones, 70% to 80% occurring once. This CDR3 is 13 amino acids long. Germline V gene sequence: CDR1 SNHLY, CDR2 FYNNEI. Trimming removed 5 bases from V and 2 bases from J, with 8 bases in between. The source is a human donor with chronic lymphocytic leukemia. The sample consisted of PBMCs, taken at disease progression, from a patient treated with ibrutinib. This sequence joins TRBV2 and TRBJ2-3; no clear D gene. CDR3 residues: CASSPENTDTQYF. CDR3 sequence (DNA): TGTGCCAGCAGTCCAGAAAACACAGATACGCAGTATTTT.